This TCR beta chain was recovered during a study of blood T cell repertoires in COVID-19. Profiling relied on immunoSEQ multiplex PCR, and the TCRdb table lists in-frame clones only, not all of them. This sample has 200,000 or so clones, with more than 75% found just once. Trimming cost V 1 base and J 5 bases; bases outside gene matches: 0. The V gene's germline CDR1 is WNHNN and CDR2 SYGVQD (reference sequence). This CDR3 has 13 amino acids. The sample comprised PBMCs or T cells enriched from blood (not recorded which). The chain uses TRBV10-1 and TRBJ2-7; 9 bases agree with TRBD1. The receptor was isolated from a man under 40 in a cohort exposed to, infected with or recovered from COVID-19 (not recorded which). The DNA for the CDR3 is TGCGCCAGCAGTGAGTGGACAGGGGACGAGCAGTACTTC. The encoded protein is CASSEWTGDEQYF.